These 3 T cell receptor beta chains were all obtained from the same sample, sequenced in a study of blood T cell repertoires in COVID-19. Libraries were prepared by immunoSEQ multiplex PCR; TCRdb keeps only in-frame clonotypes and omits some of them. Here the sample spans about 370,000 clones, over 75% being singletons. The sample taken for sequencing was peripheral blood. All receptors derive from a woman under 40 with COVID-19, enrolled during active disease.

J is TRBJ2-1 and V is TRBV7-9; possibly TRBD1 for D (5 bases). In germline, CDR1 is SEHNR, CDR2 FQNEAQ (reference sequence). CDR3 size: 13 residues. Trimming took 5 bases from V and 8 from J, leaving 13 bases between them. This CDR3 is CASSPKGRDEQFF. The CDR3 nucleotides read TGTGCCAGCAGCCCGAAGGGGCGCGATGAGCAGTTCTTC.

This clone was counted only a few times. The DNA for the CDR3 is TGTGCCAGCAGCTTAGGGAAGCCAGGGGGGATTAATCAGCCCCAGCATTTT. Translation gives CASSLGKPGGINQPQHF. The rearrangement links TRBV7-9 to TRBJ1-5; 7 bases are a match to TRBD1. The CDR3 sequence is 17 residues long. The germline V gene encodes CDR1 SEHNR and CDR2 FQNEAQ (reference sequence). V trimming: 1 base; J trimming: 4 bases; junction bases outside the gene matches: 10.

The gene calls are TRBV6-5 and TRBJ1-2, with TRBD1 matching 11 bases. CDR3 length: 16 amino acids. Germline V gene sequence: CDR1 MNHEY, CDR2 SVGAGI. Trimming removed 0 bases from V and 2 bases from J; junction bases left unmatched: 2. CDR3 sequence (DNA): TGTGCCAGCAGTTACTCATGGACAGGGGGCAACTATGGCTACACCTTC. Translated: CASSYSWTGGNYGYTF.